The present TCR beta chain was sequenced within a study of T cells expressing NK-cell markers (dated by TCRdb to about 2020). Study-level background: TCR beta-chain repertoires were profiled in sorted CD3+CD56+NKG2C+, CD3+CD56+NKG2C- and CD3+CD56-NKG2C+ T-cell subsets from several donors. Seven of the eight sequenced donors were HCMV-seropositive and one was HCMV-seronegative. The eight sequenced donors were randomly selected healthy volunteers, three men and five women. Sequencing of the libraries produced 2 x 150 bp reads on Illumina HiSeq 2000/2500, MiSeq or NextSeq. What the authors observed across the whole study: In six donors, the dominant CD3+CD56+NKG2C+ clonotypes ranked among the top 10 CD8+ clonotypes, making up roughly 1.0-7.0% of CD8+ T cells. Those dominant clonotypes were again the most abundant among CD3+CD56-NKG2C+ cells in a handful of donors, at about 25-65%. Whether the expanded NKG2C-expressing T cell clones were specific for HCMV antigens remained unclear.

TCRdb shows the sequencer as Illumina HiSeq 2000. TCR beta cDNA libraries were made by 5'RACE template switching that added a universal primer site and unique molecular identifiers. cDNA synthesis was primed from the TCR beta constant segment, followed by two successive PCR amplification steps. The original methods were these. MIGEC was used to demultiplex reads and group the reads by UMI, and MiTCR was used to assemble and quantify clonotypes. To remove erroneous sequences, TCR cDNA sequences were retained only when supported by two or more reads. Downstream repertoire analysis used the tcR package, and clonotypes were matched across fractions by CDR3 nucleotide sequence plus V segment. VDJmatch was used to annotate antigen specificity against VDJdb, with one amino acid substitution allowed in CDR3. After the reads were reprocessed by TCRdb, one entry was made per CDR3 protein sequence, with no DNA. The V and J calls reflect TCRdb's pipeline rather than the authors' work. For this sample, the table gives around 100,000 distinct CDR3 sequences. The ten largest clones add up to approximately 17% of the sample.

As to this clonotype: What antigen it recognizes has not been identified.

Via the germline V gene, CDR1 is SGHRS and CDR2 YFSETQ. Spanning cysteine to phenylalanine, the CDR3 consists of 14 amino acids. There is no recorded DNA. To determine HCMV serostatus, a commercial ELISA kit was used to detect HCMV-specific IgG in serum. Ficoll density gradient centrifugation was used to isolate peripheral blood mononuclear cells from blood. The receptor's source is a woman between 18 and 75 years old in good health. Here the chain combines TRBV5-1 and TRBJ2-7. The sequencing input was blood T cells: a sorted CD56 or NKG2C T cell subset, CD4+ or CD8+ T cells, or bulk PBMC T cells (not recorded which). CDR3 reads: CASSLDFVPYEQYF. Extended through the reference TRBV5-1 and TRBJ2-7 proteins, this CDR3 yields the full variable domain: KAGVTQTPRYLIKTRGQQVTLSCSPISGHRSVSWYQQTPGQGLQFLFEYFSETQRNKGNFPGRFSGRQFSNSRSEMNVSTLELGDSALYLCASSLDFVPYEQYFGPGTRLTVT.